Listed here are 20 T cell receptor beta chains from one sample, sequenced in a study of identical twins. One entry per CDR3 protein, called by TCRdb with MiXCR from the 5' RACE reads. The sample gives about 550,000 distinct CDR3 sequences, approximately 20% of which show up once; approximately 0.52% is in the top ten. These data were also reused for a study on yellow fever vaccine responses in identical twins.

The sample was CD4+ T cells sorted from blood. These receptors were taken from a woman aged 18-29 years in good health.

V is TRBV7-9 and J is TRBJ2-2; D gene ambiguous. Germline V gives CDR1 SEHNR, CDR2 FQNEAQ (reference sequence). Trimming took 5 bases from V and 6 from J, leaving 13 bases between them. The CDR3 loop spans 14 amino acids. CDR3 DNA: TGTGCCAGCAGCCTAAATGCCCGGTCCGGGGAGCTGTTTTTT. Translation gives CASSLNARSGELFF.

In this sample, this clonotype turned up a few times. This chain joins TRBV20-1 and TRBJ2-7; TRBD2 aligns across 9 bases. Looked up from germline, CDR1 is DFQATT and CDR2 is SNEGSKA (reference sequence). Trimming at V came to 6 bases and at J to 4 bases, leaving 7 bases not matched to a gene. This CDR3 has 13 amino acids. The CDR3 DNA is TGCAGTGCCCTTAGCGGGGGACAATACGAGCAGTACGTC. It specifies CSALSGGQYEQYV.

V and J are TRBV7-9 and TRBJ2-5; 8 bases are shared with TRBD1. The germline CDR1 and CDR2 sequences are SEHNR and FQNEAQ (reference sequence). V lost 6 bases, J lost 2 bases, and 5 bases stayed unmatched. The CDR3 length is 14 residues. The CDR3 sequence is CASRGWTGQETQYF. CDR3 nucleotides: TGTGCCAGCAGGGGGTGGACAGGGCAAGAGACCCAGTACTTC.

The sample holds a few counts of this clonotype. CDR3 loop: CSVKQETQYF. Here the CDR3 DNA reads TGCAGCGTCAAACAAGAGACCCAGTACTTC. The genes are TRBV29-1 and TRBJ2-5, with D uncertain. The CDR3 runs 10 residues. V was cut by 6 bases and J by 2 bases, with 4 bases left in between. CDR1 and CDR2 from the germline V gene are SQVTM and ANQGSEA.

Ten or more counts support this clonotype. The V gene is TRBV5-1, the J gene TRBJ2-7; a weak D match, TRBD2 (6 bases). CDR1 SGHRS and CDR2 YFSETQ come from the germline V gene. CDR3 length: 16 residues. V lost 0 bases to trimming and J lost 4 bases, with 17 bases between them. The chain's CDR3 is CASSLAEAGSGYEQYF. DNA of the CDR3: TGCGCCAGCAGCTTGGCCGAGGCGGGATCGGGATACGAGCAGTACTTC. The variable domain in full, completed from reference TRBV5-1 and TRBJ2-7, reads KAGVTQTPRYLIKTRGQQVTLSCSPISGHRSVSWYQQTPGQGLQFLFEYFSETQRNKGNFPGRFSGRQFSNSRSEMNVSTLELGDSALYLCASSLAEAGSGYEQYFGPGTRLTVT.

This clonotype has a single count. The V and J genes are TRBV2 and TRBJ2-1; D call uncertain. Trimming removed 8 bases at V and 4 bases at J, with 9 bases between. The germline gives CDR1 SNHLY, CDR2 FYNNEI. The CDR3 has 12 residues. This chain's CDR3 is CASGVQYNEQFF. CDR3 sequence (DNA): TGTGCCAGCGGGGTCCAATACAATGAGCAGTTCTTC.

CDR3 in amino acids: CASSFPKAGELFF. The CDR3, as DNA: TGTGCCAGCAGTTTTCCGAAGGCCGGGGAGCTGTTTTTT. The chain links TRBV7-6 to TRBJ2-2; D is unclear. Per the germline V gene, CDR1 is SGHVS and CDR2 is FNYEAQ. V was shortened by 6 bases and J by 6 bases, with 11 bases between the two germline ends. This CDR3 contains 13 residues.

The rearrangement uses TRBV29-1 and TRBJ2-1; the match to TRBD2 covers 9 bases. Trimming took 7 bases from V and 9 from J; bases not matched to a gene: 13. Per the germline V gene, CDR1 is SQVTM and CDR2 is ANQGSEA. CDR3 size: 14 residues. The CDR3 sequence: CSAGSPSGVGEQFF. CDR3 nucleotides: TGCAGCGCCGGTAGTCCTAGCGGGGTGGGTGAGCAGTTCTTC.

The J gene is TRBJ2-1, the V gene TRBV18, with D possibly being TRBD1 or TRBD2 (5 bases each). V was cut by 4 bases and J by 8 bases, with 24 bases left in between. The germline CDR1 and CDR2 sequences are KGHSH and LQKENI. This CDR3 region has 17 residues. DNA of the CDR3: TGTGCCAGCTCACTAACCCGGGACGTCATTCGAAACGATGAGCAGTTCTTC. Amino acids: CASSLTRDVIRNDEQFF.

The V call is TRBV4-2, the J call TRBJ1-2; 11 bases line up with TRBD1. The junction had 4 bases not matched to a gene; V was cut back by 0 bases and J by 4 bases. Germline CDR1 LGHNA, CDR2 YNFKEQ. CDR3 length: 16 amino acids. The CDR3 is CASSQDRGQGGYGYTF. CDR3 sequence (DNA): TGTGCCAGCAGCCAAGATCGGGGACAGGGGGGCTATGGCTACACCTTC.

Ten or more counts support this clonotype. The chain recombines TRBV12-3 or TRBV12-4 with TRBJ1-2; D gene unclear. This CDR3 is built from 12 residues. Deletions cut 6 bases from V and 0 bases from J, with 5 bases between. The CDR3 loop reads CASRVPNYGYTF. CDR3 DNA sequence: TGTGCCAGCAGGGTCCCTAACTATGGCTACACCTTC.

This clonotype was observed at least ten times. The chain has TRBV5-1 and TRBJ2-7; D is possibly TRBD1 (5 bases). Germline V gene lookup returns CDR1 SGHRS and CDR2 YFSETQ. Trimming pared 5 bases from V and 3 bases from J, leaving 9 bases between. CDR3 length equals 12 residues. CDR3 protein: CASRLTDYEQYF. The CDR3 DNA follows: TGCGCCAGCAGGCTGACAGACTACGAGCAGTACTTC.

The V and J genes are TRBV15 and TRBJ2-1, with 10 nucleotides matching TRBD2. CDR3 length equals 15 residues. With 9 bases clipped from V and 1 base from J, the junction kept 6 bases outside the gene matches. Germline V gene sequence: CDR1 LNHNV, CDR2 YYDKDF (reference sequence). The CDR3 loop is CATSLAGVSYNEQFF. For the CDR3, the DNA is TGTGCCACATCTCTAGCGGGAGTATCCTACAATGAGCAGTTCTTC.

The sample holds a few counts of this clonotype. The rearrangement joins TRBV24-1 to TRBJ1-3; maybe TRBD1 (6 bases). The CDR3 spans 18 residues. Trimming removed 2 bases from V and 0 bases from J, with 16 bases in between. Germline V gene data show CDR1 as KGHDR and CDR2 as SFDVKD. This CDR3 is CATSDSTTGSVSGNTIYF. The CDR3 DNA reads TGTGCCACCAGTGATTCTACGACAGGTTCCGTCTCTGGAAACACCATATATTTT.

A few counts support this clonotype. The CDR3 reads CSASRDEAFF. The CDR3, as DNA: TGCAGTGCTAGTAGGGACGAAGCTTTCTTT. The V and J genes are TRBV20-1 and TRBJ1-1, with D maybe TRBD1 (5 bases). CDR3 size: 10 residues. Trimming took 3 bases from V and 8 from J, leaving 7 bases between them. The V gene's germline CDR1 is DFQATT and CDR2 SNEGSKA (reference sequence).

Ten or more counts support this clonotype. V is TRBV29-1 and J is TRBJ2-3; no firm D call. V lost 3 bases and J lost 2, with 6 bases in between. This CDR3 contains 12 residues. CDR1 is SQVTM and CDR2 is ANQGSEA in the germline V gene. CDR3 residues: CSVDRPTDTQYF. As DNA, the CDR3 is TGCAGCGTTGACAGGCCCACAGATACGCAGTATTTT.

The sample holds a few counts of this clonotype. The rearrangement links TRBV14 to TRBJ2-2, with a weak D call TRBD2 (5 bases). The CDR3 is 15 amino acids. The germline V gene encodes CDR1 SGHDN and CDR2 FVKESK. Trimming took off 2 bases at V and 4 bases at J, with 11 bases between the two ends. CDR3 coding DNA: TGTGCCAGCAGCCAAAGGCCGACTATCACCGGGGAGCTGTTTTTT. Amino acids: CASSQRPTITGELFF.

This rearrangement joins TRBV28 to TRBJ2-2; TRBD2 might be the D (6 bases). V lost 5 bases to trimming and J lost 5 bases, with 15 bases between them. This CDR3 contains 15 residues. Germline V gene lookup returns CDR1 MDHEN and CDR2 SYDVKM. This CDR3 is CASSGGAARTGELFF. In nucleotides, the CDR3 is TGTGCCAGCAGTGGAGGGGCGGCTCGAACCGGGGAGCTGTTTTTT.

The chain has TRBV20-1 and TRBJ2-1, with 8 nucleotides matching TRBD2. V was clipped by 0 bases and J by 2 bases; unmatched bases: 6. This CDR3 comprises 16 residues. Germline V gene lookup returns CDR1 DFQATT and CDR2 SNEGSKA (reference sequence). The CDR3 sequence is CSARELAVHTYNEQFF. CDR3 DNA sequence: TGCAGTGCTAGAGAACTAGCGGTCCACACCTACAATGAGCAGTTCTTC.

Only a few counts were recorded for this clonotype. This chain uses TRBV6-1 with TRBJ2-7, with 10 bases matching TRBD1. Trimming took 5 bases from V and 2 from J; bases not matched to a gene: 18. Germline V gives CDR1 MNHNS, CDR2 SASEGT. The CDR3 length is 19 residues. The CDR3 DNA follows: TGTGCCAGCAGTCATGACAGGGGGCGCCTAGCGATAGCCGCCTACGAGCAGTACTTC. This gives the protein CASSHDRGRLAIAAYEQYF.